The subject of this entry is one T cell receptor beta chain. Its antigen is unknown. This sample is drawn from a study of T-cell memory formation after mild COVID-19. Study background: Among the donors, TCR clusters were largely specific to each donor. Notes on the study in general: Clones shrinking between day 15 and 85 showed a balanced CD4/CD8 split, and those that grew later tilted toward CD4+. Clones from the second wave (peaking day 37) had unconfirmed SARS-CoV-2 specificity.

TCRdb recomputed calls from the 5' RACE reads with MiXCR, one row per CDR3 protein. The sample contains under 550,000 distinct CDR3 sequences, over 15% of which appear only once. The germline V gene has CDR1 DFQATT and CDR2 SNEGSKA (reference sequence). This CDR3 is 15 amino acids long. Trimming removed 3 bases at V and 2 bases at J, with 16 bases between. The rearrangement joins TRBV20-1 to TRBJ1-1; D call uncertain. The sample was PBMCs or a T cell subset sorted from them (not recorded which). This sequence was found in an adult woman who had mild COVID-19 (a few samples of this study predate the infection). Cell type and time point are not known. DNA for the CDR3: TGCAGTGCTAGGTATGGTTCGGGCGGTAACACTGAAGCTTTCTTT. This translates into CSARYGSGGNTEAFF.